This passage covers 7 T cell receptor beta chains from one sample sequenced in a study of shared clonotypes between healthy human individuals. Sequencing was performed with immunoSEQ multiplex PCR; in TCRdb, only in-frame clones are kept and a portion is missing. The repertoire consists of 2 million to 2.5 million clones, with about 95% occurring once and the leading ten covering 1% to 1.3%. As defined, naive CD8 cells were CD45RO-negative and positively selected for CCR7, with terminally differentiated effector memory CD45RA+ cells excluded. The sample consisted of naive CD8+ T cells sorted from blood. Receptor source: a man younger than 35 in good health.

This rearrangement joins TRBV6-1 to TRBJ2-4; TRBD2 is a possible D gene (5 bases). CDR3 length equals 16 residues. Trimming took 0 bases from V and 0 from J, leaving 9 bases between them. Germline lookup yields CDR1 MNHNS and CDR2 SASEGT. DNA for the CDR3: TGTGCCAGCAGTGAAGCCAGGACTGTAGCCAAAAACATTCAGTACTTC. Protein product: CASSEARTVAKNIQYF.

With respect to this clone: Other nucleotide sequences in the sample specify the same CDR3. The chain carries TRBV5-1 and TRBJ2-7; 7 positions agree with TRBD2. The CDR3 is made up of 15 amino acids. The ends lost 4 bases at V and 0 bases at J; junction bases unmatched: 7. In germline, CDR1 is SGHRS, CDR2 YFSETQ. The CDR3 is CASSLGGSSSYEQYF. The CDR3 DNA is TGCGCCAGCAGCCTGGGAGGGAGCAGCTCCTACGAGCAGTACTTC. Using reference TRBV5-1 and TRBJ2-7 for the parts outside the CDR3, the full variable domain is KAGVTQTPRYLIKTRGQQVTLSCSPISGHRSVSWYQQTPGQGLQFLFEYFSETQRNKGNFPGRFSGRQFSNSRSEMNVSTLELGDSALYLCASSLGGSSSYEQYFGPGTRLTVT.

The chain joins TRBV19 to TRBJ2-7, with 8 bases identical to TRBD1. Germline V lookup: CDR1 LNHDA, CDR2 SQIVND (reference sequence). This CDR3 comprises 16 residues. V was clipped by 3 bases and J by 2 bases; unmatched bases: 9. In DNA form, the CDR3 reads TGTGCCAGTAGTATCCGGGACCAGGGGGCAACCTACGAGCAGTACTTC. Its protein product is CASSIRDQGATYEQYF.

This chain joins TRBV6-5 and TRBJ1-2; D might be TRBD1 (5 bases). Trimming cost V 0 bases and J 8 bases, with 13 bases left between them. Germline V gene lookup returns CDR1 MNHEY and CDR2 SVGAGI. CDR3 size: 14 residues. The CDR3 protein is CASSYSLGAEGYTF. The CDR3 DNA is TGTGCCAGCAGTTACTCCCTCGGGGCCGAAGGCTACACCTTC.

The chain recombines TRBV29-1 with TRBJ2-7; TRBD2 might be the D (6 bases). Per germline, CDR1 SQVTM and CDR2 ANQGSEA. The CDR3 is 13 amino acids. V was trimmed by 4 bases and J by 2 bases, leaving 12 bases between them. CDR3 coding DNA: TGCAGCGTTGGGGCTAGCGTCCCCTACGAGCAGTACTTC. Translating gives CSVGASVPYEQYF.

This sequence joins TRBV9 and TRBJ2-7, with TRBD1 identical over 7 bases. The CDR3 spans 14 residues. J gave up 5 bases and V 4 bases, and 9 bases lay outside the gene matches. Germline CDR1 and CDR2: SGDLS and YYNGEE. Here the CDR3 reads CASSPSGGENEQYF. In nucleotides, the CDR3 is TGTGCCAGCAGCCCCTCAGGGGGTGAGAACGAGCAGTACTTC.

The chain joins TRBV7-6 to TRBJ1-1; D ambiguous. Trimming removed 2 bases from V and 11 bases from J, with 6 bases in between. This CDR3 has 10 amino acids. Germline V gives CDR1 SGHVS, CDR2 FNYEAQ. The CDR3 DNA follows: TGTGCCAGCAGCTTATTAGGGGCTTTCTTT. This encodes CASSLLGAFF. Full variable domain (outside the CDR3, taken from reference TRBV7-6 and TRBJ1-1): GAGVSQSPRYKVTKRGQDVALRCDPISGHVSLYWYRQALGQGPEFLTYFNYEAQQDKSGLPNDRFSAERPEGSISTLTIQRTEQRDSAMYRCASSLLGAFFGQGTRLTVV.